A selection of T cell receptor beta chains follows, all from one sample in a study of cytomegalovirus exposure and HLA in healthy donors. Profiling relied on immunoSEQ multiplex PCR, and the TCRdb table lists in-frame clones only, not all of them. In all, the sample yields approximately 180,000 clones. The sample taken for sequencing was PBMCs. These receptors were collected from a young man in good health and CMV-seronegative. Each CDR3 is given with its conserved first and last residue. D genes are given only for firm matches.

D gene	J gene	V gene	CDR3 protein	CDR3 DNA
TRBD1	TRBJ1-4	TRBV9	CASSEHGTGVEKLFF	TGTGCCAGCTCCGAACACGGGACAGGGGTTGAAAAACTGTTTTTT
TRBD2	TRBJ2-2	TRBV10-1	CASSDPSGGASGELFF	TGCGCCAGCAGTGACCCTAGCGGGGGGGCCTCCGGGGAGCTGTTTTTT
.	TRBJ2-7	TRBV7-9	CASSFPGTLYEQYF	TGTGCCAGCAGCTTTCCCGGGACTCTCTACGAGCAGTACTTC
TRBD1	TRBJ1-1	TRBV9	CASSVEGQGGTEAFF	TGTGCCAGCAGCGTAGAGGGACAGGGAGGCACTGAAGCTTTCTTT
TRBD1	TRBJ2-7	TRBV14	CASSQTQGNYEQYF	TGTGCCAGCAGCCAAACACAGGGGAATTACGAGCAGTACTTC
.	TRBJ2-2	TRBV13	CASSWRSARLRTGELFF	TGTGCCAGCAGCTGGAGGTCTGCGCGGCTGCGGACCGGGGAGCTGTTTTTT
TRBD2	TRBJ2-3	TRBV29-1	CSVGGLTSGFGADTQYF	TGCAGCGTTGGTGGTCTGACTAGCGGGTTTGGAGCTGATACGCAGTATTTT
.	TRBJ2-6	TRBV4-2	CASSYLGRDSGANVLTF	TGTGCCAGCAGCTACTTAGGCAGGGACTCTGGGGCCAACGTCCTGACTTTC
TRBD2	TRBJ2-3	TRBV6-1	CASSERGTSGYTDTQYF	TGTGCCAGCAGTGAAAGAGGGACTAGCGGCTACACAGATACGCAGTATTTT
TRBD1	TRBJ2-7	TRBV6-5	CASSYTSQGGEQYF	TGTGCCAGCAGTTACACCTCACAGGGGGGTGAGCAGTACTTC
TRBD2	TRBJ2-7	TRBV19	CASSIVAGGGFYERYF	TGTGCCAGTAGTATAGTCGCGGGAGGAGGTTTCTACGAGCGATACTTC
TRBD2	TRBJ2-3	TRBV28	CASSPWREGSDTQYF	TGTGCCAGCAGTCCGTGGCGGGAGGGGTCAGATACGCAGTATTTT
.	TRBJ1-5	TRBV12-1	CASSFRDRTVVPQHF	TGTGCCAGCAGCTTCCGAGACAGGACTGTGGTGCCCCAGCATTTT
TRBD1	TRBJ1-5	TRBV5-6	CASSFWDRDQPQHF	TGTGCCAGCAGCTTCTGGGACAGAGATCAGCCCCAGCATTTT
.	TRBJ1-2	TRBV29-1	CSVEGGRQRYGYTF	TGCAGCGTTGAAGGTGGTCGACAGCGCTATGGCTACACCTTC
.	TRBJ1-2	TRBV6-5	CASTPHSANYGYTF	TGTGCCAGCACCCCGCATTCGGCTAACTATGGCTACACCTTC
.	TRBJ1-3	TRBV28	CASSSHRLSGNTIYF	TGTGCCAGCAGTTCCCACCGTCTATCTGGAAACACCATATATTTT
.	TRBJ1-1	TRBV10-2	CASSLSDTEAFF	TGCGCCAGCAGTCTATCCGACACTGAAGCTTTCTTT
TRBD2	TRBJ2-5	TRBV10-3	CAISGRGLAGGSQETQYF	TGTGCCATCAGTGGGAGGGGACTAGCGGGAGGAAGTCAAGAGACCCAGTACTTC
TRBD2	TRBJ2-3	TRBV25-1	CASSDPSGLAGGGDTQYF	TGTGCCAGCAGTGACCCCTCGGGACTAGCGGGAGGAGGGGATACGCAGTATTTT
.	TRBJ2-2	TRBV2	CASSEGAAGANTGELFF	TGTGCCAGCAGTGAAGGAGCGGCAGGTGCAAACACCGGGGAGCTGTTTTTT
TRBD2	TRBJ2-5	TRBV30	CAWSAFLAGGQTQYF	TGTGCCTGGAGTGCCTTCCTAGCGGGGGGACAGACCCAGTACTTC
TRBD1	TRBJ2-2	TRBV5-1	CASSLQGTGELFF	TGCGCCAGCAGCCTACAGGGGACCGGGGAGCTGTTTTTT
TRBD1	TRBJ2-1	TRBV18	CASSPPGTGVSEQFF	TGTGCCAGCTCACCCCCCGGGACAGGGGTCAGTGAGCAGTTCTTC
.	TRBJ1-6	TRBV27	CASSFTDYNSPLHF	TGTGCCAGCAGTTTTACAGACTATAATTCACCCCTCCACTTT
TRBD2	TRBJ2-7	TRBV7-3	CASSFSGSSYEQYF	TGTGCCAGCAGCTTTAGCGGGAGCTCCTACGAGCAGTACTTC
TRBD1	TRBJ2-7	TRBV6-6	CASSYGTGTNEQYF	TGTGCCAGCAGTTACGGGACAGGGACAAACGAGCAGTACTTC
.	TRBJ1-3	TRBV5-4	CASSLVAGSSGNTIYF	TGTGCCAGCAGCTTGGTGGCAGGCAGCTCTGGAAACACCATATATTTT
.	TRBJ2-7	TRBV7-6	CASSPGSIPNYEQYF	TGTGCCAGCAGCCCCGGTTCAATCCCAAACTACGAGCAGTACTTC
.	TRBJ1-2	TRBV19	CASSTGRGLNYGYTF	TGTGCCAGTAGTACCGGCAGGGGCCTTAACTATGGCTACACCTTC
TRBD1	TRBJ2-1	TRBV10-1	CASSSGTGAYNEQFF	TGCGCCAGCAGTTCCGGGACAGGGGCCTACAATGAGCAGTTCTTC
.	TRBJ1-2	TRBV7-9	CASSLASTVSGYTF	TGTGCCAGCAGCTTAGCATCAACAGTGTCTGGCTACACCTTC
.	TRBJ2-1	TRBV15	CATSRGPEEQFF	TGTGCCACCAGCAGAGGGCCAGAAGAGCAGTTCTTC
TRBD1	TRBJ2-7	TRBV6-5	CASSYSNTGVPYEQYF	TGTGCCAGCAGTTACTCCAATACAGGGGTACCCTACGAGCAGTACTTC
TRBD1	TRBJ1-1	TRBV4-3	CASSLRQGTMNTEAFF	TGCGCCAGCAGCCTAAGACAGGGTACGATGAACACTGAAGCTTTCTTT
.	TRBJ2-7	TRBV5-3	CARICCYFSYEQYF	TGTGCCAGAATTTGCTGCTACTTCTCCTACGAGCAGTACTTC
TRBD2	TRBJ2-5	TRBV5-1	CASSLIRGGGETQYF	TGCGCCAGCAGCTTGATTCGGGGGGGTGGGGAGACCCAGTACTTC
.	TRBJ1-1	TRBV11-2	CASSLQENTEAFF	TGTGCCAGCAGCTTACAGGAGAACACTGAAGCTTTCTTT
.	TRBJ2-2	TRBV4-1	CASSQMTVANTGELFF	TGCGCCAGCAGCCAAATGACAGTCGCGAACACCGGGGAGCTGTTTTTT
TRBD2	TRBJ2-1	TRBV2	CASKVSGSMYNEQFF	TGTGCCAGCAAGGTTAGCGGGAGTATGTACAATGAGCAGTTCTTC